This T cell receptor (beta chain) was captured by sequencing in a study of blood T cell repertoires in COVID-19. This CDR3 comprises 10 residues. Germline V gene data show CDR1 as DFQATT and CDR2 as SNEGSKA (reference sequence). The V and J ends lost 8 bases and 3 bases respectively, with 6 bases between them. Across under 25 US areas, participants ranged in age from about 18 to 90 years. The study counted Cohort 3 donors as recovered given two negative PCRs, clearance, or symptom resolution. Data came from immunoSEQ multiplex PCR; TCRdb stores just in-frame clones and leaves some out. The table lists approximately 270,000 clones, approximately 83% of them singletons.

Sample: PBMCs or T cells enriched from blood (not recorded which). The chain links TRBV20-1 to TRBJ2-3, with D possibly TRBD2 on 5 matching bases. This TCR was sampled from a woman in her 50s who had recovered from COVID-19. In DNA form, the CDR3 reads TGCAGTTTAGCGACAGATACGCAGTATTTT. Translating it yields CSLATDTQYF.